This entry features one T cell receptor (beta chain) sequence. Its specificity is not known. Germline V gene lookup returns CDR1 SGHRS and CDR2 YFSETQ. With V trimmed by 4 bases and J by 6 bases, 11 bases remained unmatched. The CDR3 has 16 amino acids. This entry is derived from a study of cytomegalovirus exposure and HLA in healthy donors. Regarding the study as a whole: The authors judged a highly shared variant cluster likely a sequencing artifact.

The PCR contained 60 Vbeta and 13 Jbeta primers. Assay: immunoSEQ multiplex PCR; the TCRdb copy retains only in-frame clones and omits some. The sample consists of about 130,000 clones, about 80% of them appearing once. This receptor was obtained from a woman aged 40 to 50 in good health and CMV-seronegative. The chain joins TRBV5-1 to TRBJ2-2; TRBD2 aligns across 8 bases. Material: PBMCs. CDR3 nucleotides: TGCGCCAGCAGCCCAGCCGGGACTAGTCAGGCCGGGGAGCTGTTTTTT. Translation: CASSPAGTSQAGELFF.